The clone carrying this TCR beta chain was observed a handful of times. No antigen is known for it. This entry comes from a study of T-cell memory formation after mild COVID-19. On the study more broadly: In these data, TCR clusters were largely donor specific. Study-wide findings and caveats: CD4/CD8 balance held among clones contracting day 15 to 85, and later expanders leaned CD4+.

Germline V gene lookup returns CDR1 SNHLY and CDR2 FYNNEI. Trimming cost V 6 bases and J 7 bases; bases outside gene matches: 8. This CDR3 comprises 15 residues. One entry per CDR3 protein results from TCRdb running MiXCR on the 5' RACE reads. The sample has about 110,000 distinct CDR3 sequences; over 15% are singletons. What was sequenced was PBMCs or a T cell subset sorted from them (not recorded which). The rearrangement uses TRBV2 and TRBJ2-4, with 11 bases matching TRBD1. This TCR was sampled from a man aged 18 to 29 who had mild COVID-19 (a few samples of this study predate the infection). Cell type and time point are not known. Written as DNA, the CDR3 is TGTGCCAGCAGCCCCGGACAGGGGGCGCTTAACATTCAGTACTTC. This codes for CASSPGQGALNIQYF.